The sample holds a few counts of the clone carrying this T cell receptor (beta chain). Its antigen is not identified. The sample belongs to a study of cytomegalovirus exposure and HLA in healthy donors. Study conclusions and caveats: TCR beta chains numbering about 160 were designated cytomegalovirus-associated. Later work showed greater clonal expansion in HLA-associated TCR beta chains than in equally common others. Within an earlier analysis, most TCR beta V segments proved productive either about 90% or about 30% of the time. In a later analysis, TCR association rates varied by HLA locus: DRB1 most, HLA-C fewest.

Germline trimming cut 4 bases from V and 2 bases from J; bases unmatched to any gene: 10. Germline V gene lookup returns CDR1 LNHDA and CDR2 SQIVND (reference sequence). The CDR3 is made up of 17 amino acids. This PCR relied on a set of 60 Vbeta primers and 13 Jbeta primers. Sequencing used immunoSEQ multiplex PCR; TCRdb keeps in-frame clones, though not all of them. The table includes roughly 130,000 clones, 79% detected once. The chain combines TRBV19 with TRBJ1-5, with TRBD1 identical over 8 bases. Sequencing used PBMCs. The TCR sequence derives from a man between 18 and 29 years old in good health and CMV-seronegative. The CDR3 DNA follows: TGTGCCAGTAGTAGCGGGACAGGAAAGCGTGGCAATCAGCCCCAGCATTTT. Translation gives CASSSGTGKRGNQPQHF.